The clone carrying this T cell receptor beta chain was counted once. The PCR had 60 Vbeta and 13 Jbeta primers. Sequencing was performed with immunoSEQ multiplex PCR; in TCRdb, only in-frame clones are kept and a portion is missing. The sample lists 150,000 to 200,000 clones, about 79% occurring once. The source of the sample is a study of cytomegalovirus exposure and HLA in healthy donors. This CDR3 has 17 residues. CDR1 SGHTA and CDR2 FQGNSA come from the germline V gene. J was trimmed by 4 bases and V by 1 base; bases with no gene match: 6. This TCR derives from a man over 45 in good health and CMV-seropositive. This chain uses TRBV7-2 with TRBJ2-1; 11 bases agree with TRBD2. Sequenced sample: PBMCs. The DNA of the CDR3 is TGTGCCAGCAGCTTAGTGCCTAGCGGGGGGCTATACAATGAGCAGTTCTTC. Protein product: CASSLVPSGGLYNEQFF.